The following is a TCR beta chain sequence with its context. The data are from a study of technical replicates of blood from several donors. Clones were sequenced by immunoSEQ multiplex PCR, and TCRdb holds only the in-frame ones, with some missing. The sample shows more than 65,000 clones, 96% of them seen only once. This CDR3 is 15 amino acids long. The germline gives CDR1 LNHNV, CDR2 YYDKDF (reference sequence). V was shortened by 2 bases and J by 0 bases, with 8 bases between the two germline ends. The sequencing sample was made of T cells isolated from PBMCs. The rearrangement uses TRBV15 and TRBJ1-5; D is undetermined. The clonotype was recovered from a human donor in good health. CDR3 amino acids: CATSRLSTSNQPQHF. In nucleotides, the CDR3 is TGTGCCACCAGCAGACTTAGTACTAGCAATCAGCCCCAGCATTTT. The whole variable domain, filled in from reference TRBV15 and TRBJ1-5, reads DAMVIQNPRYQVTQFGKPVTLSCSQTLNHNVMYWYQQKSSQAPKLLFHYYDKDFNNEADTPDNFQSRRPNTSFCFLDIRSPGLGDTAMYLCATSRLSTSNQPQHFGDGTRLSIL.